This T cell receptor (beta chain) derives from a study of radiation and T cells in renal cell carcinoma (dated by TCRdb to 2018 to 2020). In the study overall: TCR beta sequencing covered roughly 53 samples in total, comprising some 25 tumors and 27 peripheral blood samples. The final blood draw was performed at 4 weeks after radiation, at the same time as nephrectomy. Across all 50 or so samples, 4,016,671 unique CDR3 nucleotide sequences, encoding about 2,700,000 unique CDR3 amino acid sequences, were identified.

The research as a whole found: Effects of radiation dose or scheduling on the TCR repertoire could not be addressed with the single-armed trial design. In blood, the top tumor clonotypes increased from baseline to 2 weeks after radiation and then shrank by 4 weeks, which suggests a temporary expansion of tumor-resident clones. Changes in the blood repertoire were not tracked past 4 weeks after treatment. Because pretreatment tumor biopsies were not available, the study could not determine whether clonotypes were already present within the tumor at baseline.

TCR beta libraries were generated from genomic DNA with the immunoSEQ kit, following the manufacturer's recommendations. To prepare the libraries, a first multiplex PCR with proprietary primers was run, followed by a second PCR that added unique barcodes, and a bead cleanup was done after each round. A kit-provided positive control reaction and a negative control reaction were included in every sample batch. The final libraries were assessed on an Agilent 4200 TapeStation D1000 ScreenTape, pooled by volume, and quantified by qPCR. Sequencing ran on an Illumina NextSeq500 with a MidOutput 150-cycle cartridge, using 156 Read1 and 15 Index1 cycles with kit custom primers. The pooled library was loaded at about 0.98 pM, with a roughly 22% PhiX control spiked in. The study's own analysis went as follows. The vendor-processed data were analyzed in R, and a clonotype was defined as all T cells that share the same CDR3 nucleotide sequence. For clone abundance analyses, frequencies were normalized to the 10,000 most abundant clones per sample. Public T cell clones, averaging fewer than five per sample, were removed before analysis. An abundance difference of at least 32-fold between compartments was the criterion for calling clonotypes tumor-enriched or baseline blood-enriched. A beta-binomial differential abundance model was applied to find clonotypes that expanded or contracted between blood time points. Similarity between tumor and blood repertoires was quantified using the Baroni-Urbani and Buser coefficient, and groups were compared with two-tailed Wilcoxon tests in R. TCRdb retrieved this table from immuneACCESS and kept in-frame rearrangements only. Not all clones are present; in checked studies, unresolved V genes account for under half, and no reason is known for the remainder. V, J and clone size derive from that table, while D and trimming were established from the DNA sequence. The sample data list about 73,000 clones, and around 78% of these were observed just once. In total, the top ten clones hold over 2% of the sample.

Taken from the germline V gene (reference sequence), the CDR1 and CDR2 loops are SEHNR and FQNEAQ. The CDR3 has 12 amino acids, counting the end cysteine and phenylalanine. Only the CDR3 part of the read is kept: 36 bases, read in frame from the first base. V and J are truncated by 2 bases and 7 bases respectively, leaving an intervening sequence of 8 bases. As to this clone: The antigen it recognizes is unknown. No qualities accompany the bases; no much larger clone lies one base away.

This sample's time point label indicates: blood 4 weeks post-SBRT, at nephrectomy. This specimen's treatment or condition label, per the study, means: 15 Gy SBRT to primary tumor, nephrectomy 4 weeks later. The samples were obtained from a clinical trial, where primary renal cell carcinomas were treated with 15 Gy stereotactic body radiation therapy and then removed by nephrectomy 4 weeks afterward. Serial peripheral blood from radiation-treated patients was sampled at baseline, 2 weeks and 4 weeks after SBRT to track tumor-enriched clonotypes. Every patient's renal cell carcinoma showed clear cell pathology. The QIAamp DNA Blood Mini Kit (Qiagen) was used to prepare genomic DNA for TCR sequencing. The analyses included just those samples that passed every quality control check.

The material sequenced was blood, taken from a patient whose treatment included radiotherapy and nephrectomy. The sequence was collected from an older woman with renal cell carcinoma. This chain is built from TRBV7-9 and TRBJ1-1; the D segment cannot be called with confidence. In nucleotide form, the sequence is TGTGCCAGCAGCTTAATAGGGAGTGAAGCTTTCTTT. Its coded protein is CASSLIGSEAFF.